This entry is about one TCR beta chain. Its antigen has not been determined. Base qualities are missing; no much larger clone stands one base away. This record comes from a study of regulatory T cells in long-lasting Graves disease (TCRdb year 2021). Notes on the research overall: Patients with newly diagnosed Graves' disease had been on antithyroid drugs for under 3 months. Peripheral blood TCR sequencing and RNA sequencing compared persistent Graves' disease patients with newly diagnosed Graves' disease patients. The study took place in China and was registered as a clinical trial. A total of approximately 35 samples were covered by TCR sequencing, comprising roughly 13 persistent and around 20 newly diagnosed Graves' disease patients. General findings and caveats noted by the study authors: Sequencing and analysis were restricted to the TCR beta chain. Persistent disease showed preferential use of TRBV28, TRBJ1-2 and TRBJ2-5, whereas newly diagnosed disease favored TRBV20-1 and TRBJ2-1. Only peripheral blood was studied, because thyroid tissue, the primary lesion, was inaccessible. The authors noted that the small sample size was a limitation that may lower accuracy. Persistent patients shared more public clonotypes among themselves (over 2,500) than newly diagnosed patients did (more than 950). Lower TCR Shannon entropy and fewer highly expanded clones were observed in persistent Graves' disease patients than in newly diagnosed patients, which suggested clonal expansion.

Between the V and J ends, shortened by 1 base and 5 bases respectively, the junction contains 16 bases. Reading from cysteine to phenylalanine, the CDR3 counts 16 amino acids. Left in the record is the CDR3 DNA by itself, 48 bases read in frame from the first base. CDR1 and CDR2, per the germline V gene, are MGHRA and YSYEKL. Libraries were built with multiplex PCR. TCRdb shows the sequencer as Illumina HiSeq 4000. CDR3 regions were amplified by Arm-PCR with iRepertoire HTBI primers to construct TCR beta libraries. Before sequencing, the PCR products went through gel purification. The authors processed their data as follows. Gene usage analysis of CDR3 amino acid clonotypes relied on the roughly 60 TRBV and more than twelve TRBJ segments identified across samples. COPE and FqMerger were used to merge the filtered high-quality paired reads into contigs. BLAST was used to align contigs to the IMGT TRBV, TRBD and TRBJ reference genes, and CDR3 was defined following IMGT. Highly expanded clones were defined as clonotypes with a frequency above 0.1%. Shannon entropy served as the measure of repertoire diversity, while the Gini coefficient captured V-J evenness. Clonotypes shared by more than one individual were considered public. The public reads were quality trimmed at Q25 with fastp and then assembled into clones with MiXCR by TCRdb, keeping productive beta chains. Duplicate CDR3 protein sequences are folded into a single record with the most common DNA and genes. The V and J calls come from TCRdb's annotation, not from the publication. The sample table records around 400,000 distinct CDR3 sequences; 15% to 19% of these occur just once. Approximately 22% of the sample goes to the ten largest clones.

Reading the label with the study, this specimen's time point is: newly diagnosed GD, antithyroid drugs for less than 3 months. For both TCR sequencing and RNA sequencing, RNA was extracted from PBMCs in TRIzol. The diagnosis of Graves' disease followed American Thyroid Association guidelines. Patients were recruited from an endocrinology department in Xi'an, China. From each patient, about 8.9 milliliters of peripheral blood was collected into an EDTA anticoagulant tube. Ficoll Paque Plus density gradient separation was used to isolate PBMCs, and no further T cell sorting was done. RNA quality was checked with an Agilent 2100 Bioanalyzer and agarose gel, and concentration with a NanoDrop 2000.

The chain employs TRBV4-1 and TRBJ2-3, and perhaps TRBD2 as D gene, on 5 matching bases. The sequence came from a female donor with Graves disease. Sequencing used peripheral blood mononuclear cells (PBMCs), obtained at new diagnosis, from a patient treated with antithyroid drugs. The DNA sequence follows: TGCGCCAGCAGCCAAGGTGGGCTAGCAAGTCGAGATACGCAGTATTTT. The resulting protein is CASSQGGLASRDTQYF.